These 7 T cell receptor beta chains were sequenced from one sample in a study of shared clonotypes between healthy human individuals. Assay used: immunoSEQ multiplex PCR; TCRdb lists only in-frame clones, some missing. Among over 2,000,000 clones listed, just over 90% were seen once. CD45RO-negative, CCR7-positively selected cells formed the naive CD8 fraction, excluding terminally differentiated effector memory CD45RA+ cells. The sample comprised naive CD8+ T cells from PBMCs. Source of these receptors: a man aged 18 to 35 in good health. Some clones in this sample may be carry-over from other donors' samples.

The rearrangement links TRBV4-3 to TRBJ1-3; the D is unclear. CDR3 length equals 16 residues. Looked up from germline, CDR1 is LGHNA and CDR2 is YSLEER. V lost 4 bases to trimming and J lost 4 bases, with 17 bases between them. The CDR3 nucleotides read TGCGCCAGCAGCCCGTACCGACTGTCGGGAGGAAACACCATATATTTT. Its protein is CASSPYRLSGGNTIYF.

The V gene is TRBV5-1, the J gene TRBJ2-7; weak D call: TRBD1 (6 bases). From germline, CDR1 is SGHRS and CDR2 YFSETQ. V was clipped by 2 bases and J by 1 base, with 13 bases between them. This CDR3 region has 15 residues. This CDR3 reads CASSFGQLLSYEQYF. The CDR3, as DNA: TGCGCCAGCAGCTTCGGACAGTTACTGTCCTACGAGCAGTACTTC.

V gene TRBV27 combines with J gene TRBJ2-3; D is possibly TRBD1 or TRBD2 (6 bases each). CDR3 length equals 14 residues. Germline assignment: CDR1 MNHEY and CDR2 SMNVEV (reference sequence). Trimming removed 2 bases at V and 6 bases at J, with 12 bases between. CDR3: CASSLGQGRDTQYF. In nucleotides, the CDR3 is TGTGCCAGCAGTTTAGGGCAGGGGAGGGATACGCAGTATTTT.

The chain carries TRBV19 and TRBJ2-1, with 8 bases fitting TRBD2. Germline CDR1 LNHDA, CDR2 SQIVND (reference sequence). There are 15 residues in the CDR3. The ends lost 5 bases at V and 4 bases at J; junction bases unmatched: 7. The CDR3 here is CASSVVAGHYNEQFF. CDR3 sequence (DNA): TGTGCCAGTAGTGTGGTAGCGGGGCATTACAATGAGCAGTTCTTC.

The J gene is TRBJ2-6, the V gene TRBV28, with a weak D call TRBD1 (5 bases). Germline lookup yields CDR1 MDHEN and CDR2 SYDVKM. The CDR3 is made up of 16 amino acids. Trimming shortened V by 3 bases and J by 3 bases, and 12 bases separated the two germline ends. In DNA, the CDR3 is TGTGCCAGCAGTTTTTCACAGGTGCTTGGGGCCAACGTCCTGACTTTC. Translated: CASSFSQVLGANVLTF.

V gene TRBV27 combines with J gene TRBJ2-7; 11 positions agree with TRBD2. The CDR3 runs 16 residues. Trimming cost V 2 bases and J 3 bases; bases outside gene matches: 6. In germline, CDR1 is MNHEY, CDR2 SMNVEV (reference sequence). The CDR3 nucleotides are TGTGCCAGCAGTTTAGCCGGGACTAGCGGATTCTACGAGCAGTACTTC. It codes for CASSLAGTSGFYEQYF.

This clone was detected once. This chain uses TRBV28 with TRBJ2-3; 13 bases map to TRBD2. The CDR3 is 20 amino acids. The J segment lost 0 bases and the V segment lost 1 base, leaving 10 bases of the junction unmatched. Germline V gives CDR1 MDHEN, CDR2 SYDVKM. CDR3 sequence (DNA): TGTGCCAGCAGTTTATTCTACGGACTAGCGGGAGCCTCTAGCACAGATACGCAGTATTTT. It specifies CASSLFYGLAGASSTDTQYF.